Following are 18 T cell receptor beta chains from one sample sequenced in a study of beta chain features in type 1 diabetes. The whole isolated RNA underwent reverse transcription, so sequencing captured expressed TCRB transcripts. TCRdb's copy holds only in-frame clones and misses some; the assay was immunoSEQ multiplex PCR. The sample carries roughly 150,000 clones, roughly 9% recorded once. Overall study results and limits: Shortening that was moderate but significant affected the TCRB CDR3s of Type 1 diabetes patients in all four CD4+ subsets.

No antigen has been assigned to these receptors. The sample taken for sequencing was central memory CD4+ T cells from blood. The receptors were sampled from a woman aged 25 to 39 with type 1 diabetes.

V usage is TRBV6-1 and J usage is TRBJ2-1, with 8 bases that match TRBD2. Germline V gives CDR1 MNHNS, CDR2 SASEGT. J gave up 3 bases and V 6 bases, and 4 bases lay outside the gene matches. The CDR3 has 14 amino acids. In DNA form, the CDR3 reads TGTGCCAGCAGCCTCAGCGGGAGCTACAATGAGCAGTTCTTC. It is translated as CASSLSGSYNEQFF.

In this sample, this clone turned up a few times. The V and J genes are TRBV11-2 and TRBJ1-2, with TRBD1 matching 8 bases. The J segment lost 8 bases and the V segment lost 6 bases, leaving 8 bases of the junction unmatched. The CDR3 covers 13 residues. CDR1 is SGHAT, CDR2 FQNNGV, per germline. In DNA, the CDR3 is TGTGCCAGCAGAGCAGGGGGCGTCCGGGGCTACACCTTC. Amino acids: CASRAGGVRGYTF.

The CDR3 DNA reads TGTGCCAGTAGTATTGGGCGGGCCGCCCCCGGGAATGAGCAGTTCTTC. It translates to CASSIGRAAPGNEQFF. V is TRBV19 and J is TRBJ2-1, with TRBD2 as a possible D gene (5 bases). Germline V CDR1 and CDR2: LNHDA, SQIVND (reference sequence). The CDR3 covers 16 residues. V lost 3 bases, J lost 7 bases, and 19 bases lay in between.

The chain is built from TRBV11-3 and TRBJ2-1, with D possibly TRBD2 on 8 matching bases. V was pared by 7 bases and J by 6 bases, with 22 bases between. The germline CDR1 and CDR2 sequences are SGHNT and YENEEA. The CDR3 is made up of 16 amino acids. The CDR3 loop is CASTGGFSGARNEQFF. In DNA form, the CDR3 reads TGTGCCAGCACAGGGGGGTTTAGCGGGGCCCGCAATGAGCAGTTCTTC.

CDR3 DNA sequence: TGTGCCAGCAGCTTGACTAGCGGGTCGGTGGAGCAGTACTTC. Translating it yields CASSLTSGSVEQYF. This rearrangement joins TRBV11-1 to TRBJ2-7; 10 bases map to TRBD2. Looked up from germline, CDR1 is SGHAT and CDR2 is FQDESV (reference sequence). This CDR3 is built from 14 residues. J was trimmed by 7 bases and V by 3 bases; bases with no gene match: 6.

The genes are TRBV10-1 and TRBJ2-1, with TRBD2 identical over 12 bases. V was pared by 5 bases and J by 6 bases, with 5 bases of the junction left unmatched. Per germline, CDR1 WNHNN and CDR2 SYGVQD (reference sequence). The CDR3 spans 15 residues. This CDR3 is CASSQLAGGLNEQFF. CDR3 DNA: TGCGCCAGCAGTCAACTAGCGGGAGGCCTCAATGAGCAGTTCTTC.

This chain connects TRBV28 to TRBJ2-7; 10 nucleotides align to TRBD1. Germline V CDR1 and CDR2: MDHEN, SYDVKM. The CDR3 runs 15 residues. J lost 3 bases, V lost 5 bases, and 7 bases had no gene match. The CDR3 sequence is CASSPPGQGIYEQYF. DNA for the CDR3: TGTGCCAGCAGTCCCCCGGGACAGGGGATCTACGAGCAGTACTTC.

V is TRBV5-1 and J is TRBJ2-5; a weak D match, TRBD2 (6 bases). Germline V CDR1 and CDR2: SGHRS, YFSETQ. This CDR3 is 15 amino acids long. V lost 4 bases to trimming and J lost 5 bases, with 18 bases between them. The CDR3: CASSPEGRREETQYF. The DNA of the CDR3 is TGCGCCAGCAGCCCGGAGGGACGGCGAGAGGAGACCCAGTACTTC.

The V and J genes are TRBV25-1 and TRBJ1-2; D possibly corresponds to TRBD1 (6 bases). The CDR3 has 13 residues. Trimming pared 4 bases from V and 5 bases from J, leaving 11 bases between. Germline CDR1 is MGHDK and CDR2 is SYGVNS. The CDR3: CASSGGQFYGYTF. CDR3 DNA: TGTGCCAGCAGTGGCGGACAGTTTTATGGCTACACCTTC.

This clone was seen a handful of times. CDR3 protein: CASSFATSGSSGETQYF. The CDR3 DNA follows: TGCGCCAGCAGCTTTGCGACTAGCGGGTCCTCCGGGGAGACCCAGTACTTC. The gene calls are TRBV5-1 and TRBJ2-5, with TRBD2 matching 10 bases. Germline-derived CDR1 and CDR2 are SGHRS and YFSETQ. V shed 2 bases, J shed 5 bases, and the junction held 12 bases outside the gene matches. The CDR3 has 17 residues.

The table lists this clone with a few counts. The CDR3 protein is CASRLAYNEQFF. In DNA, the CDR3 is TGTGCCAGCAGGTTAGCGTACAATGAGCAGTTCTTC. The chain combines TRBV28 with TRBJ2-1; D is perhaps TRBD2 (5 bases). V was shortened by 6 bases and J by 4 bases, with 7 bases between the two germline ends. The CDR3 spans 12 residues. The germline CDR1 and CDR2 sequences are MDHEN and SYDVKM. The whole variable domain, filled in from reference TRBV28 and TRBJ2-1, reads DVKVTQSSRYLVKRTGEKVFLECVQDMDHENMFWYRQDPGLGLRLIYFSYDVKMKEKGDIPEGYSVSREKKERFSLILESASTNQTSMYLCASRLAYNEQFFGPGTRLTVL.

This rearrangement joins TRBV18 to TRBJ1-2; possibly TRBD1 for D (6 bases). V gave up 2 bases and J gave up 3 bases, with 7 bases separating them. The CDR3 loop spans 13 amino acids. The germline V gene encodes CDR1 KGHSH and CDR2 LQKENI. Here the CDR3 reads CASSPGQYYGYTF. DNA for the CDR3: TGTGCCAGCTCACCAGGACAGTACTATGGCTACACCTTC.

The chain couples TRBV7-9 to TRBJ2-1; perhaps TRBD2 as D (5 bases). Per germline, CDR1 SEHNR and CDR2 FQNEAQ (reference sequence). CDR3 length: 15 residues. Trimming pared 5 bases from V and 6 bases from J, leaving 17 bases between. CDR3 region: CASSPPGSKSNEQFF. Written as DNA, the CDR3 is TGTGCCAGCAGCCCGCCGGGGTCGAAAAGCAATGAGCAGTTCTTC. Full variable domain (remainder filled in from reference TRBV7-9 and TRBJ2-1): DTGVSQNPRHKITKRGQNVTFRCDPISEHNRLYWYRQTLGQGPEFLTYFQNEAQLEKSRLLSDRFSAERPKGSFSTLEIQRTEQGDSAMYLCASSPPGSKSNEQFFGPGTRLTVL.

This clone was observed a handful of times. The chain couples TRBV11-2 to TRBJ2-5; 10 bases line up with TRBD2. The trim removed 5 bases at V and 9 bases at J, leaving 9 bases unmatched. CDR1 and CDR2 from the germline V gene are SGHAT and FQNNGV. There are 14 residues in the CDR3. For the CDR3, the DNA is TGTGCCAGCAGCGAGGGGGTACTAGCGGGGTCCCAGTACTTC. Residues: CASSEGVLAGSQYF.

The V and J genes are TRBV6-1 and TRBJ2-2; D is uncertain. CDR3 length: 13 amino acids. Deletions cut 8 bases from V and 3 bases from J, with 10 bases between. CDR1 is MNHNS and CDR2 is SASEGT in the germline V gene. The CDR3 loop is CASRPQHTGELFF. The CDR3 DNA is TGTGCCAGCCGCCCACAACACACCGGGGAGCTGTTTTTT.

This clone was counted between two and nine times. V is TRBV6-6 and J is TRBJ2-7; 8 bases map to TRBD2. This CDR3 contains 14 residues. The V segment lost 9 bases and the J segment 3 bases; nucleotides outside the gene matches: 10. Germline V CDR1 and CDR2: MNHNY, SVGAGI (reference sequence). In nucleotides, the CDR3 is TGTGCCAGTCGAATAGCGGGACAAAGCTACGAGCAGTACTTC. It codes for CASRIAGQSYEQYF.

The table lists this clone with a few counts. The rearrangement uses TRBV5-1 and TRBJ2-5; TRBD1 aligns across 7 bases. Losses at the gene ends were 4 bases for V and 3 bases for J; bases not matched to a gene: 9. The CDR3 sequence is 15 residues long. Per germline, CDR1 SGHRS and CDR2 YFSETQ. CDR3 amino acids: CASSRPRGTEETQYF. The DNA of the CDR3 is TGCGCCAGCAGCCGGCCCCGAGGGACAGAAGAGACCCAGTACTTC.

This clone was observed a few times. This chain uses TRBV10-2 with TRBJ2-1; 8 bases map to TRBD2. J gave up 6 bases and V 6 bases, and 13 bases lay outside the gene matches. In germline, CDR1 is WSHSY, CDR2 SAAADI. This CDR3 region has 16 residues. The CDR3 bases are TGCGCCAGCAGAACTCCGGGACTAGGAGGGGGCAATGAGCAGTTCTTC. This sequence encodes CASRTPGLGGGNEQFF.